The clone carrying this TCR beta chain was seen a handful of times. Its antigen is still unknown. Amplification of TCR beta CDR3 regions was performed using RNA transcripts as template. HTBI primers drove first-round RT-PCR of the TCR CDR3. TCRdb reprocessed the multiplex PCR reads via MiXCR and lists one record per CDR3 protein. Altogether 350,000 to 400,000 distinct CDR3 sequences are present, approximately 19% being singletons, with the ten largest covering 3.7%. This specimen comes from a study of T cells in Graves' hyperthyroidism and ophthalmopathy. Notes on the study in general: Blood samples included most of the expanded thyroid clonotypes exceeding 0.001.

Exclusion of patients followed from uncontrolled infection, other autoimmune disease, pregnancy or lactation. Each diagnosis drew on symptoms, thyroxine, TRAb, thyroid ultrasound and orbital computed tomography findings. Germline V gene data show CDR1 as KGHSH and CDR2 as LQKENI. The V segment lost 3 bases and the J segment 1 base; nucleotides outside the gene matches: 8. The length of the CDR3 is 16 residues. This sequence originates from a woman under 30 with Graves' hyperthyroidism. The chain combines TRBV18 with TRBJ1-1; 7 nucleotides line up with TRBD1. Sequenced sample: blood. CDR3 in amino acids: CASSPYRGETNTEAFF. Here the CDR3 DNA reads TGTGCCAGCTCACCGTACAGGGGAGAGACGAACACTGAAGCTTTCTTT.